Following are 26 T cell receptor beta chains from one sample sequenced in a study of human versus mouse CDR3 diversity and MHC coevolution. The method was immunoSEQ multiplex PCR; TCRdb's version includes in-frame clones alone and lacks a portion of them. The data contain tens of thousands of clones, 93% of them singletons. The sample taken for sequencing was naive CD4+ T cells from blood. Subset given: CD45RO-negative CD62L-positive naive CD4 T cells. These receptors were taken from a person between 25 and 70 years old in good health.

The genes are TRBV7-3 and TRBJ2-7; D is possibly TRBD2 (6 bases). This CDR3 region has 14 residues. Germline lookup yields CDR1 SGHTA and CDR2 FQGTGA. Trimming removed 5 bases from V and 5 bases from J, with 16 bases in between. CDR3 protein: CASSRVGGLDEQYF. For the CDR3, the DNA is TGTGCCAGCAGCCGCGTCGGGGGTCTTGACGAGCAGTACTTC.

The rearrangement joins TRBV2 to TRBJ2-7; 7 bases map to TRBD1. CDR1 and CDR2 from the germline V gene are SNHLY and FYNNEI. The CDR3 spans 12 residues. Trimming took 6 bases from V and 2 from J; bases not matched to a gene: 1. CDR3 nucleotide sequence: TGTGCCAGCAGGGACAGGCCCTACGAGCAGTACTTC. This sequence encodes CASRDRPYEQYF.

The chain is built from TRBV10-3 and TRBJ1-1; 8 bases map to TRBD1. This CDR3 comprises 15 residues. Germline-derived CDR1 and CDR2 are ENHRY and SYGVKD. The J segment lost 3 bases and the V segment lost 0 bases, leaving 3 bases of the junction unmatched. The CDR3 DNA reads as TGTGCCATCAGTGAGTCGACAGGGGCGGACACTGAAGCTTTCTTT. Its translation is CAISESTGADTEAFF.

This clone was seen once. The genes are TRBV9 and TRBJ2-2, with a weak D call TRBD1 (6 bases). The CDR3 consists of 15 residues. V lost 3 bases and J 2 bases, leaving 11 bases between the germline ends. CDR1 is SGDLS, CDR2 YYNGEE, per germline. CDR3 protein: CASSGPGQNTGELFF. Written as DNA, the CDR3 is TGTGCCAGCAGCGGACCGGGACAAAACACCGGGGAGCTGTTTTTT.

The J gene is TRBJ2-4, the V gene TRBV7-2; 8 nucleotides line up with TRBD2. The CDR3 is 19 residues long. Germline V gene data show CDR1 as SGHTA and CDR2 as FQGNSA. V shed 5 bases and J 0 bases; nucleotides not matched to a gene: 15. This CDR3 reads CASSGFSGTIFLAKNIQYF. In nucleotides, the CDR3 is TGTGCCAGCAGCGGGTTTAGCGGGACCATATTCCTAGCCAAAAACATTCAGTACTTC.

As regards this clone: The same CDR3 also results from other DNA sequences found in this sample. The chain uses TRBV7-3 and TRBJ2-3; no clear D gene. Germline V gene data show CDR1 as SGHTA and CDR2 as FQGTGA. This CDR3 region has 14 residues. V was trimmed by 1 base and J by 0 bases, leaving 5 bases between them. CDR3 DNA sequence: TGTGCCAGCAGCTTAAGAGCCAGCACAGATACGCAGTATTTT. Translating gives CASSLRASTDTQYF.

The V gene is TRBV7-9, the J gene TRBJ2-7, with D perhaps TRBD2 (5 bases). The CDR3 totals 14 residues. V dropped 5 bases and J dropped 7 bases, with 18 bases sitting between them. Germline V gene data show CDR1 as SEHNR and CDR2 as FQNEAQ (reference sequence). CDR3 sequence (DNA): TGTGCCAGCAGCCGAGAGGGTGAAGGGAGTGAGCAGTACTTC. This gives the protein CASSREGEGSEQYF.

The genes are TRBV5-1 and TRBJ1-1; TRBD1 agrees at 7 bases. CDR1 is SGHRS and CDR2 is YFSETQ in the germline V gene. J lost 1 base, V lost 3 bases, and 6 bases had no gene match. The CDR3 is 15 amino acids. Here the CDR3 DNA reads TGCGCCAGCAGCTCCCGCGGGACAGCGAACACTGAAGCTTTCTTT. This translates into CASSSRGTANTEAFF.

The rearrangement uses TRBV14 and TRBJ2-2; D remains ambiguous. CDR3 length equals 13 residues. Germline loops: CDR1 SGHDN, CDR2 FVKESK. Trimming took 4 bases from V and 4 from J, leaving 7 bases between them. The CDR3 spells CASSPRTTGELFF. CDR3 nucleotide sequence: TGTGCCAGCAGCCCCAGAACCACCGGGGAGCTGTTTTTT.

The CDR3 DNA reads TGTGCCAGCAGCCCACGGACAGGGAGAATCTACGAGCAGTACTTC. This sequence encodes CASSPRTGRIYEQYF. The chain has TRBV11-2 and TRBJ2-7, with 8 bases that match TRBD1. CDR3 size: 15 residues. Germline V lookup: CDR1 SGHAT, CDR2 FQNNGV. V dropped 5 bases and J dropped 3; count of bases not matched to a gene: 9. The full variable domain, rest sourced from reference TRBV11-2 and TRBJ2-7, is EAGVAQSPRYKIIEKRQSVAFWCNPISGHATLYWYQQILGQGPKLLIQFQNNGVVDDSQLPKDRFSAERLKGVDSTLKIQPAKLEDSAVYLCASSPRTGRIYEQYFGPGTRLTVT.

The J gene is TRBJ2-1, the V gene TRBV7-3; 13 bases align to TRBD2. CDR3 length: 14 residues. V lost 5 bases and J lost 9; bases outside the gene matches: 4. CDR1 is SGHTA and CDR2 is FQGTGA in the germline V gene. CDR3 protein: CASSELAGGVEQFF. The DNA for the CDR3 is TGTGCCAGCAGCGAACTAGCGGGAGGGGTTGAGCAGTTCTTC.

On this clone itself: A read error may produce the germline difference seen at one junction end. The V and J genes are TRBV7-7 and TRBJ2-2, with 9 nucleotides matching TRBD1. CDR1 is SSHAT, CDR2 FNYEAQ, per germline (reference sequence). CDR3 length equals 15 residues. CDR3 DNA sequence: TGTGCTAGCAGCGGACAGGGGTTGTTGGCCGGGGAGCTGTTTTTT. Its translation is CASSGQGLLAGELFF.

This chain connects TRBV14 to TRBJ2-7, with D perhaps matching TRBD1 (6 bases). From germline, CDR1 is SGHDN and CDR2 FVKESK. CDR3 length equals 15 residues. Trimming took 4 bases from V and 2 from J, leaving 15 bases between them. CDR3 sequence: CASSPEARGAYEQYF. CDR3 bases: TGTGCCAGCAGCCCAGAAGCCAGGGGCGCCTACGAGCAGTACTTC. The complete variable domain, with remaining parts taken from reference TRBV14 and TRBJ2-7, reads EAGVTQFPSHSVIEKGQTVTLRCDPISGHDNLYWYRRVMGKEIKFLLHFVKESKQDESGMPNNRFLAERTGGTYSTLKVQPAELEDSGVYFCASSPEARGAYEQYFGPGTRLTVT.

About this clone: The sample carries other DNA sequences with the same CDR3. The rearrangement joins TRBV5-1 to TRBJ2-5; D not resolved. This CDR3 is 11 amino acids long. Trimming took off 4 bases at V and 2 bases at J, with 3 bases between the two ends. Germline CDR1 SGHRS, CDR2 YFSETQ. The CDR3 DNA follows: TGCGCCAGCAGCCTACAAGAGACCCAGTACTTC. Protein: CASSLQETQYF. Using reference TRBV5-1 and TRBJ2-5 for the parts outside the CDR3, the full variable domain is KAGVTQTPRYLIKTRGQQVTLSCSPISGHRSVSWYQQTPGQGLQFLFEYFSETQRNKGNFPGRFSGRQFSNSRSEMNVSTLELGDSALYLCASSLQETQYFGPGTRLLVL.

The CDR3 sequence: CASSLGLAGGLAQFF. CDR3 coding DNA: TGTGCCAGCAGCTTGGGTCTAGCGGGGGGGCTCGCGCAGTTCTTC. This chain connects TRBV5-6 to TRBJ2-1; 12 bases are a match to TRBD2. Germline loops: CDR1 SGHDT, CDR2 YYEEEE. The CDR3 has 15 amino acids. V trimming: 0 bases; J trimming: 12 bases; junction bases outside the gene matches: 7.

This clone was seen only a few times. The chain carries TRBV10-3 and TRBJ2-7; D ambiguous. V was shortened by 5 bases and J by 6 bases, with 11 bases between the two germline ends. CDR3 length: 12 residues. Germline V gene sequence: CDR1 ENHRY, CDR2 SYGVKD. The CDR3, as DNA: TGTGCCATCAGTAGCCCTCTCGGCGAGCAGTACTTC. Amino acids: CAISSPLGEQYF.

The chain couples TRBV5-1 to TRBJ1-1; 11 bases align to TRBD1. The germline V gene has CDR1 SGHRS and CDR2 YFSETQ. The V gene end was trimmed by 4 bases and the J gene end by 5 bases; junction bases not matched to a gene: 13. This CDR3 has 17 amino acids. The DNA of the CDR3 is TGCGCCAGCAGCCCCAAAGGACAGGGGGCGGAAAGTACTGAAGCTTTCTTT. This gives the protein CASSPKGQGAESTEAFF.

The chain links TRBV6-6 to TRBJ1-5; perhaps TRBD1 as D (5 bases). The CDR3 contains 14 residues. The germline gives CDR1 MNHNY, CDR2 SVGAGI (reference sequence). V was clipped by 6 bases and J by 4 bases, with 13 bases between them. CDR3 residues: CASSSGGANQPQHF. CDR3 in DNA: TGTGCCAGCAGCTCCGGAGGGGCTAATCAGCCCCAGCATTTT.

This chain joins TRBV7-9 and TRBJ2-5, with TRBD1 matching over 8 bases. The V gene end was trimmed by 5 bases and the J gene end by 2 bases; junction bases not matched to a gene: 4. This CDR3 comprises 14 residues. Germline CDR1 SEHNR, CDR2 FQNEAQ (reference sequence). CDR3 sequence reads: CASSLNRGQETQYF. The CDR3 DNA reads TGTGCCAGCAGCCTTAACAGGGGGCAAGAGACCCAGTACTTC.

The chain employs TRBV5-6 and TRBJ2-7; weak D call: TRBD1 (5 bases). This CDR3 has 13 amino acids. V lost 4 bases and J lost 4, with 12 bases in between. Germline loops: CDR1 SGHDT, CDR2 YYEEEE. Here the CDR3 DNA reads TGTGCCAGCAGCCCGTTACAGGAATACGAGCAGTACTTC. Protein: CASSPLQEYEQYF. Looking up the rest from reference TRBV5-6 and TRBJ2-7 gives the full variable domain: DAGVTQSPTHLIKTRGQQVTLRCSPKSGHDTVSWYQQALGQGPQFIFQYYEEEERQRGNFPDRFSGHQFPNYSSELNVNALLLGDSALYLCASSPLQEYEQYFGPGTRLTVT.

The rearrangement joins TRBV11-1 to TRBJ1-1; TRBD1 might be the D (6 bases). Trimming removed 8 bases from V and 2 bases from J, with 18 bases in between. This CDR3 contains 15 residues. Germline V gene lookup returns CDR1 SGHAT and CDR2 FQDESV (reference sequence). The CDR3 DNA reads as TGTGCCAGCCTTCCTTCCAGCAGGGGCAACACTGAAGCTTTCTTT. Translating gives CASLPSSRGNTEAFF.

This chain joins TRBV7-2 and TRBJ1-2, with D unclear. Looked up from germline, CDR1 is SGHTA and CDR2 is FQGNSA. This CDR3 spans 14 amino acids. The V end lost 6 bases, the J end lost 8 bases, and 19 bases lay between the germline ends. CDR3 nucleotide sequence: TGTGCCAGCAGACTGGGTACCGGACTCGAGGGCTACACCTTC. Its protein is CASRLGTGLEGYTF.

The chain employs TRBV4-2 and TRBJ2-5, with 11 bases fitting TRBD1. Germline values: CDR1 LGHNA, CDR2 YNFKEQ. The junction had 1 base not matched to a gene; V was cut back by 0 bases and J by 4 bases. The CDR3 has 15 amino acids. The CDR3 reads CASSQEGQGGETQYF. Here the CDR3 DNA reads TGTGCCAGCAGCCAAGAGGGACAGGGGGGAGAGACCCAGTACTTC.

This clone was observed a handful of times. CDR3 sequence (DNA): TGCGCCAGCACGGTGATGGATGAGCAGTTCTTC. Translated, it gives CASTVMDEQFF. The chain employs TRBV10-2 and TRBJ2-1; D uncertain. The CDR3 is 11 amino acids. V lost 7 bases and J lost 8, with 9 bases in between. Germline V gene lookup returns CDR1 WSHSY and CDR2 SAAADI.

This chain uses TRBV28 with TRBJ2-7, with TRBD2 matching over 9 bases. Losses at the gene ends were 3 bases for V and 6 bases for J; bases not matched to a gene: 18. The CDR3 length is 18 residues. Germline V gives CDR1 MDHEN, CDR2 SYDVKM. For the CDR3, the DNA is TGTGCCAGCAGTTTGTGGACAGCGGGAAAAGGGCGGGAGGGCGAGCAGTACTTC. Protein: CASSLWTAGKGREGEQYF.

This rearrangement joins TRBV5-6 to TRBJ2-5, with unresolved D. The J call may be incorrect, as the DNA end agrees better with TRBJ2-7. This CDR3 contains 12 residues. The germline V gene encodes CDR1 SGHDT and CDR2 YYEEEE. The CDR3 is CASSLRTYEQYF. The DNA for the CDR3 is TGTGCCAGCAGCTTGCGAACCTACGAGCAGTACTTC.